Listed here are 31 T cell receptor beta chains from one sample, sequenced in a study of shared clonotypes between healthy human individuals. Measured with immunoSEQ multiplex PCR; TCRdb has only the in-frame clones, and not every one. Among approximately 1.5 million clones, around 98.5% were seen once, and the ten largest hold 0.36%. The specimen sequenced was naive CD4+ T cells sorted from blood. As to subset: CD45RA+ positively selected. Every receptor here comes from a man aged 25-45 years in good health.

V is TRBV7-9 and J is TRBJ2-2; TRBD2 aligns across 10 bases. CDR1 and CDR2 (germline): SEHNR, FQNEAQ (reference sequence). This CDR3 has 16 residues. V was clipped by 3 bases and J by 4 bases; unmatched bases: 5. CDR3 sequence: CASSFTTSGPTGELFF. The CDR3 DNA sequence: TGTGCCAGCAGCTTCACGACTAGCGGGCCCACCGGGGAGCTGTTTTTT.

The CDR3 nucleotides are TGTGCCAGCACCAACCGGGACCTAGCCTACAATGAGCAGTTCTTC. Protein: CASTNRDLAYNEQFF. The chain is built from TRBV28 and TRBJ2-1; D is tentatively TRBD1 or TRBD2 (5 bases each). From germline, CDR1 is MDHEN and CDR2 SYDVKM. V lost 7 bases and J lost 2, with 15 bases in between. This CDR3 has 15 amino acids.

The table lists this clone with a count of one. This chain connects TRBV7-2 to TRBJ1-2; TRBD1 agrees at 7 bases. The V segment lost 4 bases and the J segment 2 bases; nucleotides outside the gene matches: 4. Germline CDR1 is SGHTA and CDR2 is FQGNSA. The CDR3 has 14 amino acids. DNA for the CDR3: TGTGCCAGCAGCTCACAGGGACAGAACTATGGCTACACCTTC. This gives the protein CASSSQGQNYGYTF. The entire variable domain, with the rest obtained from reference TRBV7-2 and TRBJ1-2, is as follows: GAGVSQSPSNKVTEKGKDVELRCDPISGHTALYWYRQSLGQGLEFLIYFQGNSAPDKSGLPSDRFSAERTGGSVSTLTIQRTQQEDSAVYLCASSSQGQNYGYTFGSGTRLTVV.

The chain links TRBV29-1 to TRBJ1-1; D may be TRBD1 (5 bases). Germline CDR1 reads SQVTM; CDR2 reads ANQGSEA. The CDR3 contains 12 residues. Here the CDR3 DNA reads TGCAGTATGGAACCGGGGACCACTGAAGCTTTCTTT. Its protein is CSMEPGTTEAFF.

A word on this clone: This CDR3 is also generated by other DNA sequences in the sample. This chain connects TRBV6-5 to TRBJ2-3; D unresolved. The V gene's germline CDR1 is MNHEY and CDR2 SVGAGI. The CDR3 has 11 amino acids. Trimming pared 3 bases from V and 6 bases from J, leaving 4 bases between. The CDR3 sequence is CASSYLDTQYF. DNA for the CDR3: TGTGCCAGCAGTTATTTGGATACGCAGTATTTT.

This chain links TRBV30 with TRBJ2-1, with D maybe TRBD2 (6 bases). There are 14 residues in the CDR3. Germline CDR1 GTSNPN, CDR2 SVGIG (reference sequence). The V end lost 0 bases, the J end lost 5 bases, and 11 bases lay between the germline ends. The CDR3 protein is CAWSVSSVNNEQFF. The CDR3 DNA sequence: TGTGCCTGGAGTGTGTCTAGCGTCAACAATGAGCAGTTCTTC.

The chain links TRBV5-1 to TRBJ2-5; 10 bases are a match to TRBD1. V gave up 6 bases and J gave up 3 bases; unmatched junction bases: 8. The CDR3 has 15 amino acids. Germline V lookup: CDR1 SGHRS, CDR2 YFSETQ. CDR3 in amino acids: CASTSLGTGEETQYF. The CDR3 nucleotides are TGCGCCAGCACTTCTCTCGGGACAGGGGAAGAGACCCAGTACTTC.

This rearrangement joins TRBV10-3 to TRBJ1-2, with D unclear. Trimming removed 2 bases at V and 3 bases at J, with 7 bases between. Germline assignment: CDR1 ENHRY and CDR2 SYGVKD. The CDR3 sequence is 13 residues long. For the CDR3, the DNA is TGTGCCATCAGTGAGGACCCCTACTATGGCTACACCTTC. This codes for CAISEDPYYGYTF.

The chain combines TRBV5-4 with TRBJ1-1; TRBD1 matches 7 bases. J was trimmed by 5 bases and V by 6 bases; bases with no gene match: 10. Germline V gene lookup returns CDR1 SGHNT and CDR2 YYREEE (reference sequence). This CDR3 contains 14 residues. The CDR3 sequence is CASTPGGRRTEAFF. CDR3 DNA: TGTGCCAGCACTCCAGGGGGGCGAAGAACTGAAGCTTTCTTT.

CDR3 coding DNA: TGCAGCGTTGACTCTGCGGGACAGGGTGTCGGAAAATATGGCTACACCTTC. It is translated as CSVDSAGQGVGKYGYTF. This chain links TRBV29-1 with TRBJ1-2; 9 nucleotides line up with TRBD1. Germline V gene lookup returns CDR1 SQVTM and CDR2 ANQGSEA. The CDR3 extends over 17 amino acids. Unmatched junction bases numbered 16, after V lost 3 bases and J lost 5 bases.

The rearrangement links TRBV7-2 to TRBJ2-1, with 8 bases that match TRBD2. The CDR3 is made up of 16 amino acids. J gave up 6 bases and V 1 base, and 8 bases lay outside the gene matches. Germline CDR1 reads SGHTA; CDR2 reads FQGNSA. This CDR3 is CASSLEAGLGTNEQFF. CDR3 in DNA: TGTGCCAGCAGCTTAGAAGCGGGACTAGGCACCAATGAGCAGTTCTTC.

This chain's CDR3 is CASSVDWDRGSEQYF. CDR3 nucleotides: TGTGCCAGCAGCGTAGATTGGGACAGGGGTTCCGAGCAGTACTTC. The genes are TRBV9 and TRBJ2-7, with 10 bases aligning to TRBD1. Germline V gene sequence: CDR1 SGDLS, CDR2 YYNGEE. The CDR3 is 15 amino acids. Trimming at V came to 0 bases and at J to 6 bases, leaving 6 bases not matched to a gene. The variable domain in full, completed from reference TRBV9 and TRBJ2-7, reads DSGVTQTPKHLITATGQRVTLRCSPRSGDLSVYWYQQSLDQGLQFLIQYYNGEERAKGNILERFSAQQFPDLHSELNLSSLELGDSALYFCASSVDWDRGSEQYFGPGTRLTVT.

V is TRBV4-2 and J is TRBJ2-1, with D perhaps given as TRBD1 or TRBD2 (5 bases each). V shed 0 bases and J shed 7 bases, with 19 bases lying between them. The V gene's germline CDR1 is LGHNA and CDR2 YNFKEQ. The CDR3 has 17 residues. CDR3 sequence: CASSQEPGATVRNEQFF. CDR3 nucleotide sequence: TGTGCCAGCAGCCAAGAGCCCGGGGCCACAGTTAGAAATGAGCAGTTCTTC.

The chain joins TRBV6-5 to TRBJ1-4; D is perhaps TRBD1 (6 bases). This CDR3 is 16 amino acids long. CDR1 and CDR2 from the germline V gene are MNHEY and SVGAGI. Deletions cut 0 bases from V and 7 bases from J, with 15 bases between. The CDR3 DNA is TGTGCCAGCAGTTACTCGGAGATCAGCAGGGGTGAAAAACTGTTTTTT. Encoded protein: CASSYSEISRGEKLFF.

CDR3 sequence: CASSDRLAGSNEQFF. CDR3 nucleotide sequence: TGCGCCAGCAGTGATCGACTAGCGGGATCCAATGAGCAGTTCTTC. This chain uses TRBV10-1 with TRBJ2-1, with 11 bases lining up with TRBD2. Germline V gives CDR1 WNHNN, CDR2 SYGVQD (reference sequence). This CDR3 has 15 amino acids. V shed 3 bases and J 6 bases; nucleotides not matched to a gene: 4.

This clone came up once. The V gene is TRBV18, the J gene TRBJ1-2, with 12 bases aligning to TRBD1. The V gene end was trimmed by 3 bases and the J gene end by 8 bases; junction bases not matched to a gene: 10. The CDR3 contains 16 residues. The germline V gene has CDR1 KGHSH and CDR2 LQKENI. CDR3 in DNA: TGTGCCAGCTCACCGCAAAGGCAGGGGACAGGGGGCGGCTACACCTTC. Translation gives CASSPQRQGTGGGYTF.

Turning to this clone: The same CDR3 also results from other DNA sequences found in this sample. The V gene is TRBV9, the J gene TRBJ1-2; a possible D gene is TRBD1 (5 bases). Trimming removed 2 bases at V and 2 bases at J, with 13 bases between. CDR3 length equals 15 residues. The V gene's germline CDR1 is SGDLS and CDR2 YYNGEE. The CDR3 DNA reads TGTGCCAGCAGCGTTTCGGGTCGGGGGAACTATGGCTACACCTTC. It encodes CASSVSGRGNYGYTF. Full variable domain (outside the CDR3, taken from reference TRBV9 and TRBJ1-2): DSGVTQTPKHLITATGQRVTLRCSPRSGDLSVYWYQQSLDQGLQFLIQYYNGEERAKGNILERFSAQQFPDLHSELNLSSLELGDSALYFCASSVSGRGNYGYTFGSGTRLTVV.

The chain links TRBV5-4 to TRBJ2-5, with 9 positions matching TRBD1. Germline V lookup: CDR1 SGHNT, CDR2 YYREEE (reference sequence). The CDR3 length is 14 residues. The ends lost 5 bases at V and 2 bases at J; junction bases unmatched: 4. The CDR3: CASRSGTGQETQYF. CDR3 DNA sequence: TGTGCCAGCAGGTCCGGGACAGGGCAAGAGACCCAGTACTTC.

The chain uses TRBV11-2 and TRBJ2-1, with a tentative D call TRBD2 (5 bases). The CDR3 is 13 amino acids. CDR1 and CDR2 from the germline V gene are SGHAT and FQNNGV. Trimming shortened V by 5 bases and J by 5 bases, and 10 bases separated the two germline ends. The CDR3 protein is CASSRGSHNEQFF. The CDR3, as DNA: TGTGCCAGCAGCCGAGGGTCCCACAATGAGCAGTTCTTC. The entire variable domain, with the rest obtained from reference TRBV11-2 and TRBJ2-1, is as follows: EAGVAQSPRYKIIEKRQSVAFWCNPISGHATLYWYQQILGQGPKLLIQFQNNGVVDDSQLPKDRFSAERLKGVDSTLKIQPAKLEDSAVYLCASSRGSHNEQFFGPGTRLTVL.

The J gene is TRBJ1-2, the V gene TRBV28, with 9 nucleotides matching TRBD1. V gave up 6 bases and J gave up 5 bases; unmatched junction bases: 7. Germline CDR1 and CDR2: MDHEN and SYDVKM. The CDR3 spans 14 residues. CDR3 nucleotide sequence: TGTGCCAGCAGCTCGGGACAGGGCCAGTATGGCTACACCTTC. Translated, it gives CASSSGQGQYGYTF.

V is TRBV5-1 and J is TRBJ1-2; unclear D gene. Germline CDR1 is SGHRS and CDR2 is YFSETQ. The CDR3 runs 12 residues. V was pared by 7 bases and J by 2 bases, with 9 bases between. CDR3 DNA: TGCGCCAGCCGGTCAGAGAACTATGGCTACACCTTC. Translated: CASRSENYGYTF.

This clone was seen a single time. The chain couples TRBV6-1 to TRBJ2-7; D unclear. The CDR3 has 15 residues. Germline V gene lookup returns CDR1 MNHNS and CDR2 SASEGT. Between the trimmed V and J ends, which lost 3 bases and 5 bases, there was a span of 17 bases. The CDR3 loop reads CASSDPLRVYHEQYF. The CDR3 bases are TGTGCCAGCAGTGATCCCCTCCGGGTTTACCACGAGCAGTACTTC.

This clone was observed a single time. The chain is built from TRBV5-1 and TRBJ2-2, with D uncertain. The CDR3 spans 14 residues. CDR1 SGHRS and CDR2 YFSETQ come from the germline V gene. Trimming pared 1 base from V and 6 bases from J, leaving 10 bases between. CDR3 DNA sequence: TGCGCCAGCAGCTTGATAGTTGAAGCCGGGGAGCTGTTTTTT. This sequence encodes CASSLIVEAGELFF. The variable domain in full, with the rest retrieved from reference TRBV5-1 and TRBJ2-2, is KAGVTQTPRYLIKTRGQQVTLSCSPISGHRSVSWYQQTPGQGLQFLFEYFSETQRNKGNFPGRFSGRQFSNSRSEMNVSTLELGDSALYLCASSLIVEAGELFFGEGSRLTVL.

As to this clone: The sample has other DNA sequences that encode this CDR3 too. The V and J genes are TRBV5-4 and TRBJ2-7; 9 bases are a match to TRBD1. The CDR3 spans 14 residues. V lost 2 bases and J lost 6; bases outside the gene matches: 6. Per the germline V gene, CDR1 is SGHNT and CDR2 is YYREEE (reference sequence). The CDR3 DNA reads TGTGCCAGCAGCTTTCCACAGGGGGCAGGCGAGCAGTACTTC. Translation: CASSFPQGAGEQYF.

The chain is built from TRBV6-6 and TRBJ1-5, with no clear D. Trimming stripped 2 bases from V and 7 bases from J, with 6 bases between. The CDR3 is made up of 12 amino acids. The germline CDR1 and CDR2 sequences are MNHNY and SVGAGI (reference sequence). The chain's CDR3 is CASSYPRQPQHF. In DNA form, the CDR3 reads TGTGCCAGCAGTTACCCAAGACAGCCCCAGCATTTT.

Only one count was recorded for this clone. The genes are TRBV9 and TRBJ2-1; maybe TRBD1 (5 bases). The CDR3 is 13 amino acids. Germline lookup yields CDR1 SGDLS and CDR2 YYNGEE. V lost 2 bases and J 15 bases, leaving 18 bases between the germline ends. The CDR3 here is CASSVGAGQRVFF. The CDR3 nucleotides read TGTGCCAGCAGCGTTGGGGCAGGACAAAGGGTGTTCTTC.

The chain couples TRBV18 to TRBJ1-3; TRBD1 might be the D (5 bases). V was shortened by 3 bases and J by 8 bases, with 17 bases between the two germline ends. The length of the CDR3 is 15 residues. Germline CDR1 and CDR2: KGHSH and LQKENI. For the CDR3, the DNA is TGTGCCAGCTCACCCCTTGGGACGGGGGTAGACACCATATATTTT. Its translation: CASSPLGTGVDTIYF.

This sequence joins TRBV6-5 and TRBJ2-7; 8 positions agree with TRBD2. V trimming: 10 bases; J trimming: 3 bases; junction bases outside the gene matches: 11. Germline V gives CDR1 MNHEY, CDR2 SVGAGI. The CDR3 runs to 14 residues. The CDR3 DNA reads as TGTGCCACCCGGCGGCAGCGGGAGTTCTACGAGCAGTACTTC. Its translation is CATRRQREFYEQYF.

The chain joins TRBV9 to TRBJ2-7, with 7 bases that match TRBD2. The V and J ends lost 7 bases and 0 bases, in that order; junction bases with no gene match: 7. The CDR3 consists of 14 residues. In germline, CDR1 is SGDLS, CDR2 YYNGEE. In DNA, the CDR3 is TGTGCCAGCGGTGGGCGGGAGCTCTCCTACGAGCAGTACTTC. It is translated as CASGGRELSYEQYF.

In this sample, this clone turned up once. The J gene is TRBJ1-3, the V gene TRBV11-2; D unclear. Trimming pared 4 bases from V and 0 bases from J, leaving 10 bases between. Per the germline V gene, CDR1 is SGHAT and CDR2 is FQNNGV. The CDR3 length is 15 residues. This CDR3 reads CASSSLPDSGNTIYF. The CDR3 region has the DNA TGTGCCAGCAGCTCTCTACCGGACTCTGGAAACACCATATATTTT.

The chain carries TRBV29-1 and TRBJ2-7; 14 bases align to TRBD2. The CDR3 is made up of 16 amino acids. V shed 6 bases and J 4 bases; nucleotides not matched to a gene: 11. Looked up from germline, CDR1 is SQVTM and CDR2 is ANQGSEA. The CDR3 DNA follows: TGCAGCGTGGGACTAGCGGGAGATCTCAGAGGGTACGAGCAGTACTTC. This sequence encodes CSVGLAGDLRGYEQYF.